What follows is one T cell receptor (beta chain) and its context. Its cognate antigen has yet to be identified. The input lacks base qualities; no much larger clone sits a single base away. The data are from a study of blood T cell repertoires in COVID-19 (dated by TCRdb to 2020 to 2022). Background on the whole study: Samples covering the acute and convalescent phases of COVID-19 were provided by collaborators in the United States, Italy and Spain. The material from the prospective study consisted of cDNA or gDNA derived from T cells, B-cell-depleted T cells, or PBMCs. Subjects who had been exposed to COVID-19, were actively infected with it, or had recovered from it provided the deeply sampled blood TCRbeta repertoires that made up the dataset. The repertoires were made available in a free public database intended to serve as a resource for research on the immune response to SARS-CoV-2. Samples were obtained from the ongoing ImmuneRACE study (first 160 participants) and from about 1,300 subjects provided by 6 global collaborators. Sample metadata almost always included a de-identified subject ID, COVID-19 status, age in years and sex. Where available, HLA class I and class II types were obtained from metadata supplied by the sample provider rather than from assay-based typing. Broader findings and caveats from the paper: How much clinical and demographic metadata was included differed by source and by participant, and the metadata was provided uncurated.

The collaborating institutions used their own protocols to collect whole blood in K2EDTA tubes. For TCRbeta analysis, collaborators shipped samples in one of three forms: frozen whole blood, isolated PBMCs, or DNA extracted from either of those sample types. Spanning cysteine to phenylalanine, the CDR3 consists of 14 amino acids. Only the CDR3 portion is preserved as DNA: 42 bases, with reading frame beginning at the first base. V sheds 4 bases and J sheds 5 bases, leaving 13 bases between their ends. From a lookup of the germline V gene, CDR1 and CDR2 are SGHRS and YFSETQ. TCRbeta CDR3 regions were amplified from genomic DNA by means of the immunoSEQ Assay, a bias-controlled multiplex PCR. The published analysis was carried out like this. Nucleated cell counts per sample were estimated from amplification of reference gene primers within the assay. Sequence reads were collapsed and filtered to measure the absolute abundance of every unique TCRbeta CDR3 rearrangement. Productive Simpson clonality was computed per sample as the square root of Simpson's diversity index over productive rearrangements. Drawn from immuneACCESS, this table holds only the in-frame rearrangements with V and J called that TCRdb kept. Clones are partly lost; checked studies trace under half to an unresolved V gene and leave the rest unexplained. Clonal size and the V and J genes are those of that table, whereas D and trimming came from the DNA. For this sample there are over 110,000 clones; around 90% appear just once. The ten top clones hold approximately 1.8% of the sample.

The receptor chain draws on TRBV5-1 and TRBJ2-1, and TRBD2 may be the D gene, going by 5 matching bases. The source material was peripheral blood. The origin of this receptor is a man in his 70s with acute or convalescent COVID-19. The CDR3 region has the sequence CASSADSWNNEQFF. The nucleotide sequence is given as TGCGCCAGCAGCGCGGACTCTTGGAACAATGAGCAGTTCTTC.